This TCR beta chain was observed in a study of shared clonotypes between healthy human individuals (TCRdb year 2020). Broadly, across the study: The cohort included three men and a couple of women between 18 and 49 years of age. Per donor, three plates each were used for CD4 naive and CD4 memory, two for CD8 naive, and one for CD8 memory. To estimate repertoire size and how much clonotypes are shared between individuals, the study performed deep sequencing of blood TCR repertoires from roughly five healthy adults. Libraries were prepared and TCR repertoires were sequenced by different laboratories using diverse techniques, in order to increase sequencing depth and limit assay-specific biases. Between about 0.9 and 10 billion PBMCs per donor were obtained by leukapheresis. Study-level results and caveats: Pairwise subsampling indicated that sequencing depth was expected to affect the degree of clonotype sharing among donors. Estimated clonotype richness was generally larger for naive than for memory subsets. Only blood was sampled, and tissue TCR repertoires likely differ from those in blood. Sharing across a few donors was observed for approximately 5% of naive CD4, 3% to 4% of naive CD8, over 2% of memory CD4, and about 0.4% of memory CD8 clonotypes. Incomplete sequencing was indicated by rarefaction of sorted-subset datasets, despite the large sequencing depth. Clonotypes shared by all four sorted-subset donors showed higher generation probabilities than non-shared clonotypes. The small number of donors limited the genetic and exposure-history diversity represented.

Using the deep immunoSEQ assay, multiplex PCR amplified TCR CDR3 regions from genomic DNA. Extracted genomic DNA from each cell subset was distributed evenly across all wells of several immunoSEQ 96-well plates, and each plate was treated as a replicate. For sorted subsets, around 0.2 ug of genomic DNA, equivalent to 30,000 or so T cell genomes, went into each replicate PCR. Purified libraries were measured with a Qubit 3.0 fluorometer, size-checked on a Bioanalyzer 2100, and measured again with the KAPA Library Quantification kit. Every immunoSEQ 96-well plate was sequenced on a separate single-read 150-cycle Illumina NextSeq 550 flow cell. The authors' pipeline ran thus. Because only junctional sequences without quality scores were contained in the immunoSEQ output, filtering matching that applied to full-length reads could not be performed. To assign V/J genes and CDR3, sequences were annotated against IMGT germline references using PyIR, a Python wrapper for IgBLAST v1.9. Reads were filtered out if the reads had weak V/J assignments (E-value above 1e-6), no CDR3, stop codons, out-of-frame junctions, or ambiguous translated residues. A V3J clonotype was defined by an identical inferred V gene, J gene, and CDR3 amino acid sequence. To compute the percentage overlap between repertoires, the number of shared unique clonotypes was divided by the size of the smaller repertoire. Three approaches were used to assess repertoire richness: RTK rarefaction, the Chao1 estimator, and Recon v2.1 estimates of unobserved clonotypes. OLGA was used to compute generation probabilities for all TCRbeta clonotypes that the gDNA method yielded from a handful of donors. TCRdb limited this immuneACCESS table to in-frame rearrangements with V and J called. A share of clones is missing; checked studies link under half to unresolved V genes, and the rest is unexplained. Clone size and V and J calls were adopted from that table, with D and trimming inferred from the DNA. The sample table records some 580,000 clones; 97% of these occur just once. Of the sample, approximately 0.057% is held by the ten largest clones.

As for this clone: The antigen it recognizes is unknown. No clone much larger than this one lies a single base away; base qualities are absent.

Healthy HIV-negative adults with no recently reported acute infections or vaccinations were included as donors. Every donor was a Caucasian adult living in Nashville, Tennessee, USA. CD4+ T cells were enriched by magnetic negative selection; naive cells were then positively selected on CD45RA, and the negative fraction formed the memory subset. Blood was collected by leukapheresis, and PBMCs were isolated by Ficoll-Histopaque density gradient centrifugation and then cryopreserved in liquid nitrogen vapor phase. Purity and quantity of every magnetically sorted T cell population were checked by analytical flow cytometry. Genomic DNA was isolated from every sorted fraction and measured by UV absorbance on a Nanodrop 2000c. CDR1 SGDLS and CDR2 YYNGEE are derived from the germline V gene. V is clipped by 0 bases and J by 5 bases, and the sequence between their germline boundaries is 6 bases long. The CDR3 measures 13 amino acids from cysteine to phenylalanine. Left in the record is the CDR3 DNA by itself, 39 bases read in frame from the first base.

This sequence was found in a woman aged 25 to 39 in good health. The sample comprised naive CD4+ T cells sorted from blood. This specimen's cell subset or site label, per the study, means: CD45RA+ positively selected. The chain is assembled from TRBV9 and TRBJ1-3; a confident D gene designation cannot be given. The DNA is TGTGCCAGCAGCGTAGAACAGCGAAACACCATATATTTT. Its coded protein is CASSVEQRNTIYF.